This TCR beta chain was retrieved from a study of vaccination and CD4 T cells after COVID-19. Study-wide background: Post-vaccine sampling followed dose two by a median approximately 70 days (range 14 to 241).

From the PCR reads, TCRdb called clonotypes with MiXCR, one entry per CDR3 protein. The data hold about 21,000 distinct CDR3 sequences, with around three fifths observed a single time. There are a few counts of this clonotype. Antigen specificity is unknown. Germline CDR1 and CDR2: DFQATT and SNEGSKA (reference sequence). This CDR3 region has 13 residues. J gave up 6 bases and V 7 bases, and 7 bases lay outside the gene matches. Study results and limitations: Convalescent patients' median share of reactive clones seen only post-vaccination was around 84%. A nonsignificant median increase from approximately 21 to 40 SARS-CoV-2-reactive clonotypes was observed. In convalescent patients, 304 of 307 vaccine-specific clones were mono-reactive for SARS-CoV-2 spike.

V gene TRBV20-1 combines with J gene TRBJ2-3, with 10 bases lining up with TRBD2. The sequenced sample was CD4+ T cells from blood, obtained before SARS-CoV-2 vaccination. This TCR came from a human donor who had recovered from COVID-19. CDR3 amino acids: CSGLAGESDTQYF. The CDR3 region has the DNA TGCAGTGGGCTAGCGGGAGAGAGTGATACGCAGTATTTT.